What follows are 23 T cell receptor beta chains derived from one specimen sequenced in a study of cytomegalovirus exposure and HLA in healthy donors (dated 2017 in TCRdb). The protocol used for the library was the immunoSEQ multiplex PCR assay. A mixture of 60 forward primers for TCR Vbeta segments and 13 reverse primers for TCR Jbeta segments was used in the multiplex PCR. TCRdb took this table from immuneACCESS and kept in-frame rearrangements with V and J called. Such tables lack part of the clones; where checked against another copy, unresolved V genes explain under half of the gap, and the rest is unexplained. This sample holds fewer than 200,000 clones; approximately 80% were observed only once. The ten top clones hold roughly 0.82% of the sample. The sequenced material came from PBMCs. These receptors all stem from a female donor in good health and CMV-seronegative.

This clone was counted a single time. The J gene is TRBJ2-2, the V gene TRBV19, with 9 bases that match TRBD1. The V and J ends lost 6 bases and 7 bases, in that order; junction bases with no gene match: 24. Germline values: CDR1 LNHDA, CDR2 SQIVND (reference sequence). The CDR3 consists of 20 residues. The CDR3 coding sequence is TGTGCCAGTAGCCCCGGGACAGGGAGCCCCCCTTTCTGTGGGGTCGGGGAGCTGTTTTTT. Its protein product is CASSPGTGSPPFCGVGELFF.

Concerning this clone: Distinct nucleotide sequences in the sample also encode this CDR3. J is TRBJ1-4 and V is TRBV18; the D gene is possibly TRBD1 (6 bases). CDR3 size: 18 residues. Germline CDR1 is KGHSH and CDR2 is LQKENI. Trimming cost V 3 bases and J 2 bases, with 19 bases left between them. CDR3 region: CASSPILGTGSTNEKLFF. The CDR3, as DNA: TGTGCCAGCTCACCGATCCTTGGCACAGGGAGTACTAATGAAAAACTGTTTTTT.

The CDR3 nucleotides are TGTGCCAGCAGCTTGGTGCAGGGCGATTCACCCCTCCACTTT. Protein: CASSLVQGDSPLHF. The chain links TRBV5-5 to TRBJ1-6; possible D gene TRBD1, 5 bases. Trimming took off 0 bases at V and 8 bases at J, with 9 bases between the two ends. Germline values: CDR1 SGHKS, CDR2 YYEKEE (reference sequence). The CDR3 covers 14 residues. Together with reference TRBV5-5 and TRBJ1-6, the CDR3 gives the full variable domain: DAGVTQSPTHLIKTRGQQVTLRCSPISGHKSVSWYQQVLGQGPQFIFQYYEKEERGRGNFPDRFSARQFPNYSSELNVNALLLGDSALYLCASSLVQGDSPLHFGNGTRLTVT.

The chain uses TRBV28 and TRBJ1-3; D call uncertain. This CDR3 region has 16 residues. V was shortened by 2 bases and J by 0 bases, with 11 bases between the two germline ends. Germline CDR1 MDHEN, CDR2 SYDVKM. The CDR3 DNA reads TGTGCCAGCAGTTTAGAGATCACGAGCTCTGGAAACACCATATATTTT. Translated, it gives CASSLEITSSGNTIYF.

The chain carries TRBV7-2 and TRBJ2-1; weak D call: TRBD2 (5 bases). Trimming removed 5 bases at V and 0 bases at J, with 11 bases between. Germline loops: CDR1 SGHTA, CDR2 FQGNSA. The CDR3 consists of 15 residues. CDR3 in amino acids: CASSAEGHSYNEQFF. In DNA form, the CDR3 reads TGTGCCAGCAGCGCCGAGGGTCACTCCTACAATGAGCAGTTCTTC.

The chain links TRBV7-9 to TRBJ2-5; 8 nucleotides match TRBD1. With 5 bases clipped from V and 2 bases from J, the junction kept 7 bases outside the gene matches. In germline, CDR1 is SEHNR, CDR2 FQNEAQ (reference sequence). The CDR3 has 15 amino acids. The CDR3 here is CASSPTGGPQETQYF. The CDR3 DNA reads TGTGCCAGCAGCCCTACAGGGGGTCCACAAGAGACCCAGTACTTC.

Only one count was recorded for this clone. The chain has TRBV28 and TRBJ2-7; 12 bases agree with TRBD1. CDR1 is MDHEN, CDR2 SYDVKM, per germline. The trim removed 7 bases at V and 12 bases at J, leaving 13 bases unmatched. The CDR3 loop spans 14 amino acids. This CDR3 reads CASIGWDRGRWRYF. DNA of the CDR3: TGTGCCAGCATAGGATGGGACAGGGGGCGTTGGCGGTACTTC.

This clone was recorded only once. This chain uses TRBV27 with TRBJ2-2, with 8 bases that match TRBD2. The CDR3 extends over 14 amino acids. With 6 bases clipped from V and 5 bases from J, the junction kept 5 bases outside the gene matches. The V gene's germline CDR1 is MNHEY and CDR2 SMNVEV (reference sequence). The CDR3, as DNA: TGTGCCAGCAGCGCGGGGGGCAGTACCGGGGAGCTGTTTTTT. Translated, it gives CASSAGGSTGELFF.

The chain recombines TRBV4-1 with TRBJ1-2; D is possibly TRBD1 (5 bases). This CDR3 has 17 amino acids. The V end lost 0 bases, the J end lost 4 bases, and 18 bases lay between the germline ends. CDR1 MGHRA and CDR2 YSYEKL come from the germline V gene. CDR3 coding DNA: TGCGCCAGCAGCCAAGATCAAGGAAGGCAGGGCTCCTATGGCTACACCTTC. As protein: CASSQDQGRQGSYGYTF.

The chain is built from TRBV6-6 and TRBJ2-4, with 10 positions matching TRBD2. J gave up 3 bases and V 6 bases, and 8 bases lay outside the gene matches. CDR1 MNHNY and CDR2 SVGAGI come from the germline V gene (reference sequence). The CDR3 is 16 residues long. CDR3 nucleotides: TGTGCCAGCAGCGGAACTAGCGGGATAGTCAAAAACATTCAGTACTTC. Translating it yields CASSGTSGIVKNIQYF.

Here the CDR3 reads CASSSKNTGELFF. The CDR3 DNA reads as TGCGCCAGCAGCTCTAAGAACACCGGGGAGCTGTTTTTT. The chain combines TRBV5-1 with TRBJ2-2; D is unclear. CDR1 and CDR2 from the germline V gene are SGHRS and YFSETQ. The V gene lost 3 bases and the J gene lost 1 base, with 4 bases spanning the gap. The CDR3 has 13 amino acids.

The chain employs TRBV7-8 and TRBJ2-7, with D uncertain. With 3 bases removed from V and 0 bases from J, the gap between germline ends came to 3 bases. Germline CDR1 SGHVS, CDR2 FQNEAQ. There are 12 residues in the CDR3. This chain's CDR3 is CASSFSSYEQYF. The CDR3 DNA is TGTGCCAGCAGCTTTAGCTCCTACGAGCAGTACTTC.

The chain joins TRBV7-9 to TRBJ2-7, with 9 bases that match TRBD2. CDR3 length: 16 amino acids. J lost 5 bases, V lost 3 bases, and 11 bases had no gene match. The germline CDR1 and CDR2 sequences are SEHNR and FQNEAQ (reference sequence). The CDR3, as DNA: TGTGCCAGCAGCTTTCAAGGCGCGGGAGGGGGAAACGAGCAGTACTTC. Translated: CASSFQGAGGGNEQYF.

The chain couples TRBV28 to TRBJ1-2; 7 bases map to TRBD1. J lost 7 bases, V lost 6 bases, and 8 bases had no gene match. The CDR3 has 13 residues. Germline lookup yields CDR1 MDHEN and CDR2 SYDVKM. The CDR3 is CASRVTGISGYTF. In DNA, the CDR3 is TGTGCCAGCAGGGTGACAGGGATAAGTGGCTACACCTTC.

This clone was counted only a few times. V gene TRBV13 combines with J gene TRBJ2-7; TRBD1 matches 9 bases. The V gene end was trimmed by 5 bases and the J gene end by 3 bases; junction bases not matched to a gene: 14. This CDR3 is built from 17 residues. CDR1 and CDR2 (germline): PRHDT, FYEKMQ (reference sequence). The CDR3 protein is CASSPRPGTGNVYEQYF. The CDR3 nucleotides read TGTGCCAGCAGCCCTAGGCCGGGGACAGGGAATGTCTACGAGCAGTACTTC. The whole variable domain, remainder taken from reference TRBV13 and TRBJ2-7, is AAGVIQSPRHLIKEKRETATLKCYPIPRHDTVYWYQQGPGQDPQFLISFYEKMQSDKGSIPDRFSAQQFSDYHSELNMSSLELGDSALYFCASSPRPGTGNVYEQYFGPGTRLTVT.

V and J are TRBV4-1 and TRBJ1-2; 8 bases are a match to TRBD1. The CDR3 runs 15 residues. Germline V CDR1 and CDR2: MGHRA, YSYEKL. J gave up 4 bases and V 2 bases, and 6 bases lay outside the gene matches. The CDR3, as DNA: TGCGCCAGCAGCCAAAGAAGGACAGGGAGCTATGGCTACACCTTC. Translated: CASSQRRTGSYGYTF.

The sample holds a few counts of this clone. The CDR3 protein is CASSPGLAPYEQYF. The DNA of the CDR3 is TGTGCCAGCAGTCCAGGTCTAGCGCCCTACGAGCAGTACTTC. V gene TRBV28 combines with J gene TRBJ2-7, with a weak D call TRBD2 (6 bases). Germline V gene lookup returns CDR1 MDHEN and CDR2 SYDVKM. This CDR3 is built from 14 residues. Trimming cost V 5 bases and J 2 bases, with 13 bases left between them.

The chain combines TRBV19 with TRBJ2-3; 8 bases match TRBD2. After removal of 10 bases from V and 0 bases from J, the junction contained 6 bases not matched to a gene. The CDR3 has 14 residues. Germline CDR1 reads LNHDA; CDR2 reads SQIVND (reference sequence). The CDR3 nucleotides are TGTGCCACCAAGCGGGGGAGGAGCACAGATACGCAGTATTTT. It encodes CATKRGRSTDTQYF.

This rearrangement joins TRBV5-1 to TRBJ2-3; TRBD1 aligns across 8 bases. Germline CDR1 SGHRS, CDR2 YFSETQ. V lost 4 bases, J lost 4 bases, and 5 bases stayed unmatched. The CDR3 consists of 14 residues. CDR3 amino acids: CASSLRTGSDTQYF. CDR3 DNA sequence: TGCGCCAGCAGCCTCCGGACAGGGTCAGATACGCAGTATTTT.

The chain has TRBV4-1 and TRBJ2-7; 9 positions match TRBD2. This CDR3 is 16 amino acids long. From germline, CDR1 is MGHRA and CDR2 YSYEKL. The trim removed 0 bases at V and 7 bases at J, leaving 10 bases unmatched. CDR3 loop: CASSQDGTSRSGEQYF. CDR3 coding DNA: TGCGCCAGCAGCCAAGATGGGACTAGCAGGTCTGGGGAGCAGTACTTC.

This clone has only a few counts. V gene TRBV19 combines with J gene TRBJ1-1; TRBD1 might be the D (6 bases). From germline, CDR1 is LNHDA and CDR2 SQIVND (reference sequence). This CDR3 comprises 18 residues. Trimming took 5 bases from V and 0 from J, leaving 22 bases between them. In DNA, the CDR3 is TGTGCCAGTAGTGCCCCTGGACAGAGGCTACTCATGAACACTGAAGCTTTCTTT. It is translated as CASSAPGQRLLMNTEAFF.

For this clone: Germline is not matched at one junction end, which may reflect a read error. This chain's CDR3 is CASSLGTGPYNEQFF. The CDR3 DNA is TGTGCTAGCAGCTTGGGGACAGGGCCTTACAATGAGCAGTTCTTC. The V and J genes are TRBV7-7 and TRBJ2-1; 9 bases line up with TRBD1. The CDR3 covers 15 residues. The germline gives CDR1 SSHAT, CDR2 FNYEAQ (reference sequence).

This chain connects TRBV4-1 to TRBJ2-1; perhaps TRBD2 as D (5 bases). Germline loops: CDR1 MGHRA, CDR2 YSYEKL. The germline V and J ends were trimmed by 0 bases and 5 bases, with 32 bases remaining between them. There are 22 residues in the CDR3. The CDR3: CASSQDEVRGPHKAPYHNEQFF. The DNA for the CDR3 is TGCGCCAGCAGCCAAGACGAAGTCCGGGGTCCCCACAAAGCCCCCTACCACAATGAGCAGTTCTTC.